The source of this T cell receptor (beta chain) is a study of blood T cells in healthy people across ages. Overall study findings and caveats: Higher diversity and more naive CD4+ cells were features of long-lived donors, compared to aged donors.

It was with a sample-barcoded 5' primer and a J-beta primer mix that a second PCR of roughly 7 to 11 cycles was run. Via MiXCR, TCRdb re-called the 5' RACE reads, giving one row per CDR3 protein. The table records some 890,000 distinct CDR3 sequences, 25% to 35% of them present only once. This clonotype was found a few times. Its cognate antigen is unknown. Looked up from germline, CDR1 is SQVTM and CDR2 is ANQGSEA. The V segment lost 6 bases and the J segment 6 bases; nucleotides outside the gene matches: 11. The CDR3 sequence is 14 residues long. These same records also appear under a second study, on T cells of mothers and their children. As that report states: Three mothers and their six children, all healthy Caucasians, donated. Extraction yielded RNA that went, in full, into cDNA synthesis at around 1.6 ug per 15 ul. There were over 9.5 million TCR beta CDR3 reads from each mother and a few million from each child.

This chain connects TRBV29-1 to TRBJ2-7; 10 nucleotides match TRBD1. Sequenced material: blood. The TCR sequence derives from a woman aged 40-49 years in good health. CDR3 in DNA: TGCAGCGTGGCCGGGACAGGGGTGGCTCGCGAGCAGTACTTC. This translates into CSVAGTGVAREQYF.